Included here is one T cell receptor (beta chain) sequence, with context. Source study methods: Reference gene primer amplification in the assay estimated nucleated cell counts. Sequenced by immunoSEQ multiplex PCR; TCRdb stores in-frame clones only, minus some. From that table come the V and J calls and clone size; the DNA was used to work out D and trimming. Of about 270,000 clones listed, roughly nine tenths are singletons. This CDR3 has 16 residues. Germline V lookup: CDR1 SGHKS, CDR2 YYEKEE (reference sequence). The V and J ends lost 2 bases and 2 bases, in that order; junction bases with no gene match: 6. This entry belongs to a study of blood T cell repertoires in COVID-19.

The chain has TRBV5-5 and TRBJ2-3; 9 positions match TRBD2. Sequencing was performed on peripheral blood. The source is an older woman who had recovered from COVID-19. The CDR3: CASSLDLAGSTDTQYF. The DNA of the CDR3 is TGTGCCAGCAGCTTAGACCTAGCGGGGTCCACAGATACGCAGTATTTT.